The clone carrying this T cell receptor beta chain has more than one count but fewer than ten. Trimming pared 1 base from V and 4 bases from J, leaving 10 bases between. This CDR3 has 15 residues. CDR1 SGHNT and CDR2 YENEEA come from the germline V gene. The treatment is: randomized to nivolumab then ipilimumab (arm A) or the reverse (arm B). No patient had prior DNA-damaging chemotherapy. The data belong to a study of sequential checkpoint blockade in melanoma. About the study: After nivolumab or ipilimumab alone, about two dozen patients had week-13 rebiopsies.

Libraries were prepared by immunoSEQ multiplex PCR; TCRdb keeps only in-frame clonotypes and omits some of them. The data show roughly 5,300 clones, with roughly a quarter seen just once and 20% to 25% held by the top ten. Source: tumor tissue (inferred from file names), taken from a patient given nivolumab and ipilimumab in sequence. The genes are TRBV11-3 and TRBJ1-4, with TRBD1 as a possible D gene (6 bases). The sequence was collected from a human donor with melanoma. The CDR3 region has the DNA TGTGCCAGCAGCTTAGGAGGACAGAGTAATGAAAAACTGTTTTTT. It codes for CASSLGGQSNEKLFF.